This T cell receptor (beta chain) was identified during a study of early T cells in non-severe SARS-CoV-2 infection (dated by TCRdb to the early 2020s). Background on the whole study: Because TCR sequencing relied on bulk RNA taken from unsorted whole blood, pairing of alpha and beta chains was not possible. The research as a whole found: VDJdb matching was skewed toward anti-spike CD8 responses and likely underestimated virus-specific expansions by missing private and CD4 specificities.

This clonotype was picked up many times. What this receptor recognizes is not known. Qualities for individual bases were not recorded, and no much larger clone is one base off. This was a case-control study nested in a cohort of healthcare workers in London, UK, who had nasopharyngeal swab PCR tests and blood samples taken every week. Healthcare workers were recruited during the week of the UK lockdown, between 23 and 31 March 2020, and followed weekly for up to about 16 weeks. The protocol used for the library was 5' RACE. Sequenced using a NextSeq 500. Unique molecular identifiers were attached to individual cDNA molecules in the TCR library protocol so that sequencing error and PCR bias could be corrected. Both TCR alpha and beta chains were sequenced, and tight co-correlation was observed between alpha and beta sequence abundances in each sample. The original methods were these. Decombinator V4 was used to perform V gene, J gene and CDR3 annotation of TCR sequences. Expanded TCRs were defined as changing significantly between any two time points under a Poisson model with p below 0.0001. TCR abundances were normalised to the total number of TCRs sequenced in each sample and reported as counts per million. TRAV1-2 paired with TRAJ12, TRAJ20 or TRAJ33 defined MAIT TCRs, while TRAV10 paired with TRAJ18 defined iNKT TCRs. VDJdb, accessed 1 November 2021, was searched for CMV, EBV and SARS-CoV-2 annotated TCRs, excluding TCRs annotated for multiple antigens. TCRdb reanalyzed the raw reads on its own, using fastp at Q25 for trimming and MiXCR for clone calling, and kept in-frame beta chains. Rows are unified per CDR3 protein, each entry keeping the most common DNA and genes. The V and J calls shown here were made by TCRdb, not taken from the authors' results. This sample gives approximately 46,000 distinct CDR3 sequences in total; almost 9.5% of them show up just once. The ten largest clonotypes hold about 15% of the sample.

CDR1 and CDR2, looked up from the germline V gene, are MNHNS and SASEGT. Trimmed from V: 7 bases; trimmed from J: 3 bases; junction bases lacking a gene match: 6. The CDR3 numbers 14 residues from cysteine through phenylalanine. The sequence is cut down to CDR3 DNA, 42 bases in frame from base 1. The TCR was taken from an adult who was a healthcare worker with PCR-confirmed SARS-CoV-2 infection or an uninfected control (not recorded which). The sequencing sample was made of whole blood. Here the chain combines TRBV6-1 and TRBJ2-3, with 8 central nucleotides matching TRBD1. The nucleotide sequence reads TGTGCCAGCACTAAAGACAGGGGAACAGATACGCAGTATTTT. The resulting protein is CASTKDRGTDTQYF.